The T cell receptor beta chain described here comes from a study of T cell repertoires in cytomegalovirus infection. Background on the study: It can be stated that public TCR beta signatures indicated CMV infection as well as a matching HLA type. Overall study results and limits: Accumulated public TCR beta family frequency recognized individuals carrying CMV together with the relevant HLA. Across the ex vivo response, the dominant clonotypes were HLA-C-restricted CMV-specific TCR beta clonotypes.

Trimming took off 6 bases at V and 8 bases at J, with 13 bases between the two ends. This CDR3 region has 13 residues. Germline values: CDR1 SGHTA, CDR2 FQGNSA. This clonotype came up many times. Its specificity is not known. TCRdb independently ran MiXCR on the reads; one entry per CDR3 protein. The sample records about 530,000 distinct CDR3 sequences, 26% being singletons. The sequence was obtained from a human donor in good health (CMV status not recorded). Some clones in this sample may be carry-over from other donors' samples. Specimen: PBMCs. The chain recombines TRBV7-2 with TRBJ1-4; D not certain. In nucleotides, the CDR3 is TGTGCCAGCAGTCCTCCGGGCAGCGAAAAACTGTTTTTT. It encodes CASSPPGSEKLFF.